The 2 T cell receptor delta chains listed next were all sequenced from one sample in a study of gamma-delta chains in newborns, infants, children. TCRdb called clones from the reads again using CATT. The sample contains 3,500 to 4,500 delta-chain clones, approximately 44% of which appear only once. The sample in question was blood, obtained at week 6. These receptors were taken from a child who was a newborn, infant or young child, either healthy, febrile or measles-vaccinated (not recorded which).

Relative to its sample, this clone is medium-sized. The chain employs TRDV2 and TRDJ1, with TRDD3 matching 10 bases. Germline V gene sequence: CDR1 GEAIGNYY, CDR2 EKD. The J segment lost 4 bases and the V segment lost 3 bases, leaving 7 bases of the junction unmatched. The CDR3 has 15 amino acids. The CDR3 protein is CACDALGDKGDKLIF. The DNA of the CDR3 is TGTGCCTGTGACGCGCTGGGGGATAAGGGCGATAAACTCATCTTT.

This clone was seen only a few times. Being one base from a much bigger clone, this may be a read error. The V gene is TRDV2, the J gene TRDJ3; 9 positions match TRDD3. CDR1 and CDR2 from the germline V gene are GEAIGNYY and EKD. CDR3 size: 18 residues. CDR3 amino acids: CARDTLLGDAWDTRQMFF. The CDR3 DNA reads as TGTGCCCGTGACACCCTACTGGGGGACGCCTGGGACACCCGACAGATGTTTTTC.